Listed below are T cell receptor beta chains from one sample, sequenced in a study of blood T cell repertoires in COVID-19. Repertoires were generated with immunoSEQ multiplex PCR, while TCRdb's copy carries only in-frame clones and drops some. This table holds about 180,000 clones, around 83% found once. Sequenced: peripheral blood. The source is a man between 45 and 60 years old with active or convalescent COVID-19. The CDR3 runs from the conserved cysteine through the conserved F or W. The order of the fields is D gene, clone size, J gene, V gene, CDR3 protein, CDR3 DNA. D genes are given only for firm matches. Clone size, where shown, is once, few, many, or a class for clones that have expanded.

TRBD1	NA	TRBJ2-6	TRBV24-1	CATSDFGQGASGANVLTF	TGTGCCACCAGTGATTTTGGCCAGGGGGCTTCTGGGGCCAACGTCCTGACTTTC
NA	NA	TRBJ2-3	TRBV19	CASTPSSLGTDTQYF	TGTGCCAGTACCCCGTCTAGTTTGGGCACAGATACGCAGTATTTT
TRBD1	NA	TRBJ1-2	TRBV7-3	CASSSDRENYGYTF	TGTGCCAGCAGCTCCGACAGGGAAAACTATGGCTACACCTTC
NA	NA	TRBJ1-2	TRBV24-1	CATSDPTGNYGYTF	TGTGCCACCAGTGATCCGACAGGCAACTATGGCTACACCTTC
NA	NA	TRBJ2-7	TRBV7-3	CASSLSGSYEQYF	TGTGCCAGCAGCTTATCGGGCTCCTACGAGCAGTACTTC
TRBD2	many	TRBJ2-7	TRBV30	CAWRGTSGRVYEQYF	TGTGCCTGGAGGGGGACTAGCGGGAGGGTTTACGAGCAGTACTTC
TRBD1	NA	TRBJ1-3	TRBV7-9	CASSSGQAGGNTIYF	TGTGCCAGCAGCTCGGGACAGGCGGGGGGAAACACCATATATTTT
NA	NA	TRBJ1-4	TRBV10-3	CAISRTVATNEKLFF	TGTGCCATCAGTAGGACAGTTGCAACTAATGAAAAACTGTTTTTT
TRBD1	once	TRBJ2-1	TRBV29-1	CSGGQGTSGEQFF	TGCAGCGGCGGACAGGGCACCTCGGGGGAGCAGTTCTTC
NA	NA	TRBJ1-4	TRBV5-8	CASSLGRQSTNEKLFF	TGTGCCAGCAGCTTGGGACGACAGTCAACTAATGAAAAACTGTTTTTT
NA	NA	TRBJ2-5	TRBV7-3	CASSHDSQETQYF	TGTGCCAGCAGCCACGACAGCCAAGAGACCCAGTACTTC
TRBD1	NA	TRBJ2-2	TRBV4-3	CASSERTGGIGELFF	TGCGCCAGCAGCGAGAGGACAGGGGGCATCGGGGAGCTGTTTTTT
TRBD2	NA	TRBJ2-3	TRBV24-1	CATSEMAGGPDTQYF	TGTGCCACCAGTGAGATGGCGGGGGGCCCCGATACGCAGTATTTT
TRBD1	NA	TRBJ2-2	TRBV27	CASRLAGTGYIGELFF	TGTGCCAGCAGACTAGCTGGGACAGGGTATATCGGGGAGCTGTTTTTT
NA	NA	TRBJ2-2	TRBV5-4	CASSLDQNTGELFF	TGTGCCAGCAGCTTGGATCAGAACACCGGGGAGCTGTTTTTT
NA	NA	TRBJ2-2	TRBV6-2/TRBV6-3	CASSTSSGELFF	TGTGCCAGCAGCACTAGCTCAGGGGAGCTGTTTTTT
TRBD1	NA	TRBJ1-1	TRBV11-3	CASSRRQGNGNTEAFF	TGTGCCAGCAGCCGAAGACAGGGAAACGGGAACACTGAAGCTTTCTTT
TRBD1	NA	TRBJ1-2	TRBV23-1	CASSQMTGGSSSGYTF	TGCGCCAGCAGTCAAATGACAGGGGGCTCATCCTCCGGCTACACCTTC
NA	few	TRBJ2-3	TRBV18	CASSPWPPGSLGDTQYF	TGTGCCAGCTCACCATGGCCTCCCGGGAGTCTAGGGGATACGCAGTATTTT
NA	NA	TRBJ1-1	TRBV5-1	CASSFGGVNTEAFF	TGCGCCAGCAGCTTCGGGGGGGTGAACACTGAAGCTTTCTTT
TRBD1	few	TRBJ1-4	TRBV6-1	CASSEHRGGNEKLFF	TGTGCCAGCAGTGAACACAGGGGTGGTAATGAAAAACTGTTTTTT
NA	NA	TRBJ1-5	TRBV21-1	CASSEGAFQPQHF	TGTGCCAGCAGCGAGGGGGCTTTTCAGCCCCAGCATTTT
TRBD2	few	TRBJ2-3	TRBV7-8	CASSPRGGRNTQYF	TGTGCCAGCAGCCCCCGGGGGGGGAGGAATACGCAGTATTTT
NA	NA	TRBJ1-1	TRBV19	CASSMTGLNAFF	TGTGCCAGTAGTATGACAGGACTGAACGCTTTCTTT
TRBD1	NA	TRBJ2-7	TRBV3-1/TRBV3-2	CASSQGQGTYEQYF	TGTGCCAGCAGCCAAGGACAGGGGACCTACGAGCAGTACTTC
TRBD2	NA	TRBJ2-7	TRBV10-3	CAISEQLAGGEYEQYF	TGTGCCATCAGTGAGCAACTAGCGGGGGGCGAGTACGAGCAGTACTTC
TRBD1	NA	TRBJ1-5	TRBV15	CATSGNRDSNQPQHF	TGTGCCACCAGCGGAAACCGGGACAGTAATCAGCCCCAGCATTTT
NA	NA	TRBJ1-6	TRBV5-1	CASSLLGRPTVNSPLHF	TGCGCCAGCAGCTTGCTGGGGCGCCCCACCGTTAATTCACCCCTCCACTTT
TRBD2	NA	TRBJ2-5	TRBV6-2/TRBV6-3	CASSKYGTNQETQYF	TGTGCCAGCAGTAAGTACGGGACTAACCAAGAGACCCAGTACTTC
NA	NA	TRBJ1-2	TRBV13	CASSLERGWGGYTF	TGTGCCAGCAGCTTAGAAAGGGGCTGGGGTGGCTACACCTTC
TRBD2	NA	TRBJ2-1	TRBV9	CASSPAGSSYNEQFF	TGTGCCAGCAGCCCAGCGGGGAGCTCCTACAATGAGCAGTTCTTC
TRBD2	NA	TRBJ2-3	TRBV24-1	CATSDTGTRADTQYF	TGTGCCACCAGTGACACCGGGACTAGGGCAGATACGCAGTATTTT
TRBD1	NA	TRBJ2-7	TRBV7-9	CASSLAGTGVEQYF	TGTGCCAGCAGCTTAGCGGGGACAGGGGTCGAGCAGTACTTC
NA	NA	TRBJ2-2	TRBV27	CASTLSTGAGELFF	TGTGCCAGCACCCTATCTACGGGGGCCGGGGAGCTGTTTTTT
NA	NA	TRBJ2-3	TRBV5-1	CASSRVPADTQYF	TGCGCCAGCAGCCGGGTTCCTGCAGATACGCAGTATTTT
NA	NA	TRBJ1-6	TRBV5-6	CASSLLHADPSYNSPLHF	TGTGCCAGCAGCTTGCTACACGCGGATCCCTCCTATAATTCACCCCTCCACTTT
TRBD2	NA	TRBJ2-3	TRBV5-4	CASSPSGSNPDTQYF	TGTGCCAGCAGCCCTAGCGGGAGTAACCCAGATACGCAGTATTTT
NA	NA	TRBJ2-1	TRBV5-4	CASSSGGSGATYAYNEQFF	TGTGCCAGCAGCTCCGGTGGTAGCGGAGCTACTTACGCCTACAATGAGCAGTTCTTC
TRBD1	few	TRBJ1-4	TRBV30	CAWRGTVLNEKLFF	TGTGCCTGGAGAGGGACAGTCCTTAATGAAAAACTGTTTTTT
NA	NA	TRBJ1-2	TRBV3-1/TRBV3-2	CASSQDGRRGYTF	TGTGCCAGCAGCCAAGATGGGAGGAGAGGCTACACCTTC
TRBD1	NA	TRBJ1-1	TRBV28	CASSLTGGRAFF	TGTGCCAGCAGCCTAACAGGGGGACGAGCTTTCTTT
TRBD1	NA	TRBJ2-7	TRBV7-6	CASSSYRTGAPRAFDF	TGTGCCAGCAGCTCATATAGGACAGGAGCACCCAGAGCATTTGACTTC
NA	few	TRBJ1-1	TRBV2	CASSEEAREGFF	TGTGCCAGCAGTGAAGAGGCCAGAGAGGGTTTCTTT
TRBD1	NA	TRBJ1-4	TRBV27	CASSLSLTGSNEKLFF	TGTGCCAGCAGTTTATCCTTGACAGGGTCTAATGAAAAACTGTTTTTT